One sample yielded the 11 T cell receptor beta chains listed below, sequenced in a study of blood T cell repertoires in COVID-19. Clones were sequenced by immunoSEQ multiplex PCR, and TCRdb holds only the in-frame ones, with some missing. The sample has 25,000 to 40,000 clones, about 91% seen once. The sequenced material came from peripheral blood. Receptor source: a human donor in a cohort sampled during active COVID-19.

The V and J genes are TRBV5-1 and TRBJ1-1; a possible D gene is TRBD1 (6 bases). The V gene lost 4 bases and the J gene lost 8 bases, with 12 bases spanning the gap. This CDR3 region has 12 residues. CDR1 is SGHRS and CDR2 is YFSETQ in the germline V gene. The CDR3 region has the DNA TGCGCCAGCAGCCGTGGGGGCCCAGAAGCTTTCTTT. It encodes CASSRGGPEAFF.

CDR3: CASSPGYLAGGGETQYF. CDR3 nucleotide sequence: TGCGCCAGCAGCCCTGGTTATCTAGCGGGAGGGGGAGAGACCCAGTACTTC. The genes are TRBV5-1 and TRBJ2-5, with 12 bases that match TRBD2. Looked up from germline, CDR1 is SGHRS and CDR2 is YFSETQ. This CDR3 has 17 amino acids. V lost 4 bases and J lost 4; bases outside the gene matches: 11.

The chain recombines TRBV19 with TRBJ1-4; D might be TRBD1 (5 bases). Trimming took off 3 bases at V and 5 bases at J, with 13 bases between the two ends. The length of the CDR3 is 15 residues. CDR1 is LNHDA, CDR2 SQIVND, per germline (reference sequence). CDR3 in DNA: TGTGCCAGTAGTATGTCTGGGGCTAGGAATGAAAAACTGTTTTTT. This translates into CASSMSGARNEKLFF. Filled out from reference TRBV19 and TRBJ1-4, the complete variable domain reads DGGITQSPKYLFRKEGQNVTLSCEQNLNHDAMYWYRQDPGQGLRLIYYSQIVNDFQKGDIAEGYSVSREKKESFPLTVTSAQKNPTAFYLCASSMSGARNEKLFFGSGTQLSVL.

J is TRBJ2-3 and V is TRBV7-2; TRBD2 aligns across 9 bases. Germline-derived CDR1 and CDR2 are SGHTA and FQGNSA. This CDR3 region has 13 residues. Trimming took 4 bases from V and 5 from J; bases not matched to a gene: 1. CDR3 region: CASSSLAGDTQYF. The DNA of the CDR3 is TGTGCCAGCAGCTCACTAGCGGGAGATACGCAGTATTTT.

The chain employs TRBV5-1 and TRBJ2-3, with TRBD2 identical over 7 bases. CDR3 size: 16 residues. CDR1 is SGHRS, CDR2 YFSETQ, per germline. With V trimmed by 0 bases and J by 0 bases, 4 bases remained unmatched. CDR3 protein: CASSLEGTTSTDTQYF. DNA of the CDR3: TGCGCCAGCAGCTTGGAGGGGACTACTAGCACAGATACGCAGTATTTT.

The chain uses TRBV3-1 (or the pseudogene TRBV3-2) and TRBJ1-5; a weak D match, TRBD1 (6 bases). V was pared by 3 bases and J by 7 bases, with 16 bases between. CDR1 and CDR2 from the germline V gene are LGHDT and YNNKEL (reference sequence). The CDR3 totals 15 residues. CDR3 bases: TGTGCCAGCAGCCAGAGGGGTCAGGGGATCCAGCCCCAGCATTTT. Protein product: CASSQRGQGIQPQHF.

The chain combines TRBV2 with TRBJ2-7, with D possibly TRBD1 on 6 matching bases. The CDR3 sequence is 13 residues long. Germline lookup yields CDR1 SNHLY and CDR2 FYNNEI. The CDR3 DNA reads TGTGCCAGCAGCGGAATGACAGGAGCCGTTTCGAACGTC. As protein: CASSGMTGAVSNV.

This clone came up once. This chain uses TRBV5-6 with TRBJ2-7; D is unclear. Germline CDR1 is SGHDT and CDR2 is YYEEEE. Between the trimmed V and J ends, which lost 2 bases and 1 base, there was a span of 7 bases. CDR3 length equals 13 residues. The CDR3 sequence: CASSFPQSYEQYV. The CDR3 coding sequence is TGTGCCAGCAGCTTTCCTCAGTCCTACGAGCAGTACGTC.

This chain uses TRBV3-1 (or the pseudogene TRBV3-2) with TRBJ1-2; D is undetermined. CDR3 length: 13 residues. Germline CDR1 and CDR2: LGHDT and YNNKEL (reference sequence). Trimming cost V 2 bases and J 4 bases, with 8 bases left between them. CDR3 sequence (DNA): TGTGCCAGCAGCCAAAGGGAGTTCTATGGCTACACCTTC. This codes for CASSQREFYGYTF.

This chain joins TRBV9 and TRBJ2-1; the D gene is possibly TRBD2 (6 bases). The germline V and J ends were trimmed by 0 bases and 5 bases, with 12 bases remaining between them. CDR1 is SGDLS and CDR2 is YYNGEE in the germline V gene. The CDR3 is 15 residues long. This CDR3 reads CASSVDPGLNNEQFF. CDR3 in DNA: TGTGCCAGCAGCGTAGACCCGGGACTTAACAATGAGCAGTTCTTC.

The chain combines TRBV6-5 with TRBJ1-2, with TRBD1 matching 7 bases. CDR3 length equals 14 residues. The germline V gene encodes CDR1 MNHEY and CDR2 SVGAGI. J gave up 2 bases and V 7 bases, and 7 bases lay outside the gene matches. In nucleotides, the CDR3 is TGTGCCAGCACCCGGGACAGCAAGAACTATGGCTACACCTTC. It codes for CASTRDSKNYGYTF.